One and the same sample provided the 22 T cell receptor beta chains below, sequenced in a study of molecular identifiers for immune sequencing clone quantification. One entry per CDR3 protein results from TCRdb running MiXCR on the PCR reads. The sample yields 400,000 to 600,000 distinct CDR3 sequences, about a fifth seen once. The sample comprised naive CD8+ T cells from blood, with Jurkat cell RNA spiked in. Subset specified: FACS-sorted CD8+CD4-CCR7+CD45RA+ naive T cells. These receptors were taken from a human donor in good health. Some libraries in this study had Jurkat cell RNA spiked in.

Only a few counts were recorded for this clonotype. The genes are TRBV10-3 and TRBJ2-5, with 10 bases aligning to TRBD2. Looked up from germline, CDR1 is ENHRY and CDR2 is SYGVKD. V lost 0 bases and J lost 2; bases outside the gene matches: 9. CDR3 length: 18 amino acids. The CDR3 region has the DNA TGTGCCATCAGTGAGTCGAAAGAGGCTAGCGGGAGACAAGAGACCCAGTACTTC. This sequence encodes CAISESKEASGRQETQYF.

The chain couples TRBV12-3 or TRBV12-4 to TRBJ2-7, with 8 bases matching TRBD1. CDR3 length: 12 residues. V trimming: 6 bases; J trimming: 13 bases; junction bases outside the gene matches: 11. The CDR3 protein is CASSYGQGWKYF. The DNA of the CDR3 is TGTGCCAGCAGCTACGGACAGGGTTGGAAATACTTC.

In this sample, this clonotype turned up once. The conserved phenylalanine or tryptophan is not found at the CDR3 terminus, so this likely reflects a read error. This chain joins TRBV5-4 and TRBJ2-1; either TRBD1 or TRBD2 may fit D (6 bases each). This CDR3 contains 14 residues. CDR1 and CDR2 from the germline V gene are SGHNT and YYREEE (reference sequence). Trimming took off 5 bases at V and 8 bases at J, with 17 bases between the two ends. In nucleotides, the CDR3 is TGTGCCAGCAGATTAAGTGGGGGGCCGGATGAGCAGTTCTCC. This gives the protein CASRLSGGPDEQFS.

This clonotype occurred many times. The V call is TRBV11-2, the J call TRBJ2-3; the D is unclear. The CDR3 length is 14 residues. Germline-derived CDR1 and CDR2 are SGHAT and FQNNGV. V gave up 8 bases and J gave up 0 bases, with 12 bases separating them. Written as DNA, the CDR3 is TGTGCCAGCGGATTCATGAGCAGCACAGATACGCAGTATTTT. Translated, it gives CASGFMSSTDTQYF.

This clonotype was found many times. This rearrangement joins TRBV2 to TRBJ2-7; tentatively, D is TRBD2 (5 bases). Trimming removed 8 bases at V and 6 bases at J, with 11 bases between. The CDR3 runs to 11 residues. In germline, CDR1 is SNHLY, CDR2 FYNNEI. CDR3 in amino acids: CASDYPTEQYF. CDR3 DNA: TGTGCCAGCGACTACCCGACCGAGCAGTACTTC. The full variable domain, completed using reference TRBV2 and TRBJ2-7, is EPEVTQTPSHQVTQMGQEVILRCVPISNHLYFYWYRQILGQKVEFLVSFYNNEISEKSEIFDDQFSVERPDGSNFTLKIRSTKLEDSAMYFCASDYPTEQYFGPGTRLTVT.

This clonotype was seen ten or more times. The V call is TRBV4-3, the J call TRBJ2-3; tentatively, D is TRBD1 (6 bases). The V end lost 0 bases, the J end lost 0 bases, and 13 bases lay between the germline ends. From germline, CDR1 is LGHNA and CDR2 YSLEER. This CDR3 is built from 17 residues. CDR3 protein: CASSQDSRQASTDTQYF. The CDR3 nucleotides are TGCGCCAGCAGCCAAGATAGCAGACAGGCGAGCACAGATACGCAGTATTTT.

V usage is TRBV9 and J usage is TRBJ2-1; 7 bases agree with TRBD1. The CDR3 extends over 16 amino acids. The trim removed 4 bases at V and 0 bases at J, leaving 7 bases unmatched. Germline-derived CDR1 and CDR2 are SGDLS and YYNGEE. The DNA of the CDR3 is TGTGCCAGCAGCTCGAGACAGGGCCTCTCCTACAATGAGCAGTTCTTC. Translation gives CASSSRQGLSYNEQFF.

The chain links TRBV20-1 to TRBJ2-5, with 8 bases lining up with TRBD2. The V gene end was trimmed by 4 bases and the J gene end by 4 bases; junction bases not matched to a gene: 14. The CDR3 totals 16 residues. Germline-derived CDR1 and CDR2 are DFQATT and SNEGSKA (reference sequence). DNA of the CDR3: TGCAGTGCTACCTACGAACTAGCGGAGGGGGGAGAGACCCAGTACTTC. Translation gives CSATYELAEGGETQYF.

This clonotype was counted ten times or more. The chain combines TRBV20-1 with TRBJ2-7; D unresolved. Trimming took 3 bases from V and 5 from J, leaving 8 bases between them. This CDR3 has 11 residues. Germline V gene lookup returns CDR1 DFQATT and CDR2 SNEGSKA (reference sequence). The CDR3 spells CSASFSHEQYF. The CDR3 nucleotides are TGCAGTGCTAGTTTTTCGCACGAGCAGTACTTC.

Concerning this clonotype itself: A much larger clone lies one base from this, so it may be a read error. The chain links TRBV29-1 to TRBJ2-7, with 10 nucleotides matching TRBD1. The CDR3 is 13 residues long. CDR1 SQVTM and CDR2 ANQGSEA come from the germline V gene. The CDR3 sequence is CSDERGTGVEQYF. The CDR3 region has the DNA TGCAGCGATGAAAGAGGGACAGGGGTCGAGCAGTACTTC.

V usage is TRBV27 and J usage is TRBJ2-7; TRBD1 matches at 9 bases. Germline trimming cut 5 bases from V and 1 base from J; bases unmatched to any gene: 9. The CDR3 runs 16 residues. Germline V CDR1 and CDR2: MNHEY, SMNVEV (reference sequence). CDR3 amino acids: CASSEHGQGTSYEQYF. DNA for the CDR3: TGTGCCAGCAGTGAGCACGGACAGGGGACTTCCTACGAGCAGTACTTC.

Remarks on this clonotype: A read error is possible here, since a much larger clone lies one base away. The chain has TRBV12-3 or TRBV12-4 and TRBJ2-3; 9 positions match TRBD2. The CDR3 runs to 15 residues. With V trimmed by 6 bases and J by 7 bases, 11 bases remained unmatched. CDR3 region: CASRGVAGVVNTQYF. As DNA, the CDR3 is TGTGCCAGCAGAGGGGTAGCGGGAGTAGTAAATACGCAGTATTTT.

This CDR3 is CASSPTRQDQPGETQYF. The CDR3 coding sequence is TGTGCCAGCAGCCCTACCAGACAGGACCAACCTGGGGAGACCCAGTACTTC. This sequence joins TRBV5-6 and TRBJ2-5; TRBD1 might be the D (6 bases). Germline-derived CDR1 and CDR2 are SGHDT and YYEEEE. The CDR3 sequence is 17 residues long. With 4 bases removed from V and 5 bases from J, the gap between germline ends came to 24 bases.

Of note for this clonotype: A read error may explain this, as a much larger clone is one base away. This chain uses TRBV5-1 with TRBJ2-5; 10 bases fit TRBD2. The CDR3 is made up of 16 amino acids. V trimming: 2 bases; J trimming: 2 bases; junction bases outside the gene matches: 6. Germline-derived CDR1 and CDR2 are SGHRS and YFSETQ. The CDR3 nucleotides are TGCGCCAGCAGCTTTATGGAACTAGCGGGGCAAGAGACCCAGTACTTC. Its translation is CASSFMELAGQETQYF. The full variable domain, with the rest looked up from reference TRBV5-1 and TRBJ2-5, is KAGVTQTPRYLIKTRGQQVTLSCSPISGHRSVSWYQQTPGQGLQFLFEYFSETQRNKGNFPGRFSGRQFSNSRSEMNVSTLELGDSALYLCASSFMELAGQETQYFGPGTRLLVL.

There are a few counts of this clonotype. This chain uses TRBV20-1 with TRBJ1-6; no clear D. The CDR3 spans 17 residues. The germline V and J ends were trimmed by 0 bases and 0 bases, with 12 bases remaining between them. In germline, CDR1 is DFQATT, CDR2 SNEGSKA (reference sequence). The CDR3 nucleotides read TGCAGTGCTAGAGATAGGGCGGTGAGCTCCTATAATTCACCCCTCCACTTT. Translation gives CSARDRAVSSYNSPLHF.

At least ten counts were recorded for this clonotype. The chain couples TRBV29-1 to TRBJ2-7; TRBD2 matches at 11 bases. The CDR3 has 14 amino acids. Germline CDR1 and CDR2: SQVTM and ANQGSEA. Trimming took 5 bases from V and 5 from J; bases not matched to a gene: 8. Here the CDR3 reads CSVPGGLAVDEQYF. The CDR3 nucleotides are TGCAGCGTTCCTGGGGGACTAGCGGTAGACGAGCAGTACTTC.

Worth noting for this clonotype: A much larger clone differs from this one at a single base, so this may be a read error. This chain connects TRBV24-1 to TRBJ2-3; D not certain. CDR1 KGHDR and CDR2 SFDVKD come from the germline V gene. Trimming removed 12 bases from V and 3 bases from J, with 21 bases in between. CDR3 length: 15 amino acids. The CDR3 here is CASFSPRPVTDTQYF. The CDR3 bases are TGTGCCTCCTTCTCCCCCCGGCCCGTGACAGATACGCAGTATTTT.

This sequence joins TRBV7-9 and TRBJ2-1; TRBD2 matches at 11 bases. CDR1 and CDR2 (germline): SEHNR, FQNEAQ (reference sequence). V shed 5 bases and J 7 bases; nucleotides not matched to a gene: 10. The length of the CDR3 is 16 residues. The CDR3 sequence: CASSPVAGGPRNEQFF. In DNA form, the CDR3 reads TGTGCCAGCAGCCCGGTAGCGGGAGGGCCGAGAAATGAGCAGTTCTTC. The full variable domain, with the rest looked up from reference TRBV7-9 and TRBJ2-1, is DTGVSQNPRHKITKRGQNVTFRCDPISEHNRLYWYRQTLGQGPEFLTYFQNEAQLEKSRLLSDRFSAERPKGSFSTLEIQRTEQGDSAMYLCASSPVAGGPRNEQFFGPGTRLTVL.

The rearrangement links TRBV19 to TRBJ2-3; 10 positions match TRBD2. The ends lost 3 bases at V and 4 bases at J; junction bases unmatched: 7. This CDR3 has 16 amino acids. Germline assignment: CDR1 LNHDA and CDR2 SQIVND (reference sequence). Here the CDR3 DNA reads TGTGCCAGTAGTATGGGTAGCGGGGGGTTGCCAGATACGCAGTATTTT. It translates to CASSMGSGGLPDTQYF.

This chain links TRBV2 with TRBJ2-5; D is possibly TRBD2 (6 bases). The germline V and J ends were trimmed by 3 bases and 2 bases, with 10 bases remaining between them. The length of the CDR3 is 14 residues. Germline V gives CDR1 SNHLY, CDR2 FYNNEI. The CDR3 region is CASSDGRGQETQYF. The CDR3 nucleotides are TGTGCCAGCAGTGATGGGCGGGGTCAAGAGACCCAGTACTTC.

This clonotype has only a few counts. The chain employs TRBV27 and TRBJ2-7, with 9 positions matching TRBD1. Germline V gene data show CDR1 as MNHEY and CDR2 as SMNVEV (reference sequence). This CDR3 is built from 14 residues. V dropped 3 bases and J dropped 3; count of bases not matched to a gene: 3. The CDR3, as DNA: TGTGCCAGCAGTTTGACAGGGGGGGACTACGAGCAGTACTTC. Translating it yields CASSLTGGDYEQYF.

The gene calls are TRBV30 and TRBJ2-2; D call uncertain. Germline V gives CDR1 GTSNPN, CDR2 SVGIG (reference sequence). Trimming stripped 1 base from V and 5 bases from J, with 8 bases between. CDR3 length equals 13 residues. This CDR3 is CAWSEFVTGELFF. The CDR3 DNA follows: TGTGCCTGGAGTGAGTTTGTTACCGGGGAGCTGTTTTTT. The variable domain in full, with the rest retrieved from reference TRBV30 and TRBJ2-2, is SQTIHQWPATLVQPVGSPLSLECTVEGTSNPNLYWYRQAAGRGLQLLFYSVGIGQISSEVPQNLSASRPQDRQFILSSKKLLLSDSGFYLCAWSEFVTGELFFGEGSRLTVL.